A selection of T cell receptor beta chains follows, all from one sample in a study of identifying expanded T cells in peripheral blood. Profiled with immunoSEQ multiplex PCR; TCRdb holds only in-frame clones, not every one. The data contain 95,000 to 100,000 clones, around 88% of them seen just once; the ten biggest clones take up about 18%. Sequenced input: blood. Receptors were obtained from a person between 18 and 75 years old in good health. Both conserved end residues are part of each CDR3. A D gene is named only where the DNA matches it firmly. A clone size is listed for some rows: how often the clone was seen (once, few, many), or a class if it is expanded.

V gene,D gene,clone size,J gene,CDR3 DNA,CDR3 protein
TRBV6-1,TRBD2,once,TRBJ2-1,TGTGCCAGCAGTGAAGGGCGGGGGGGCGCCTACAATGAGCAGTTCTTC,CASSEGRGGAYNEQFF
TRBV7-9,TRBD1,NA,TRBJ1-4,TGTGCCAGCAGCTTACCAATAGGGACAGCAACTAATGAAAAACTGTTTTTT,CASSLPIGTATNEKLFF
TRBV2,NA,NA,TRBJ1-6,TGTGCCAGCAGTGACGGCTATAATTCACCCCTCCACTTT,CASSDGYNSPLHF
TRBV2,TRBD1,once,TRBJ2-3,TGTGCCAGCAGTAACCCCAGGGGGCGAGGCACAGATACGCAGTATTTT,CASSNPRGRGTDTQYF
TRBV5-4,TRBD1,NA,TRBJ2-7,TGTGCCAGCAGCTTGGCCTCACAGGGGGGAAAGCAGTACTTC,CASSLASQGGKQYF
TRBV5-1,NA,few,TRBJ2-7,TGCGCCAGCAGCTTTTCCGGACGGGGCTACGAGCAGTACTTC,CASSFSGRGYEQYF
TRBV6-5,NA,NA,TRBJ2-6,TGTGCCAGCGGAACTGGGGCCAACGTCCTGACTTTC,CASGTGANVLTF
TRBV7-9,NA,NA,TRBJ2-5,TGTGCCAGCAGCTTACGAACGGGGGGCAAAGAGACCCAGTACTTC,CASSLRTGGKETQYF
TRBV10-3,TRBD2,NA,TRBJ2-1,TGTGCCATCAAACTCGGGACTAGTCCCGATGAGCAGTTCTTC,CAIKLGTSPDEQFF
TRBV2,NA,NA,TRBJ1-6,TGTGCCAGCAGAGCCCTTGGATTGCTGTATAATTCACCCCTCCACTTT,CASRALGLLYNSPLHF
TRBV5-4,TRBD1,NA,TRBJ2-5,TGTGCCAGCAGCTCAACTCAGGGGGCGGTAGAGACCCAGTACTTC,CASSSTQGAVETQYF
TRBV7-7,NA,NA,TRBJ2-5,TGTGCCAGCAGTCAGGGGAGGGGAGAGACCCAGTACTTC,CASSQGRGETQYF
TRBV7-2,NA,NA,TRBJ1-2,TGTGCCAGCAGCTTAGGGGCTAACTATGGCTACACCTTC,CASSLGANYGYTF
TRBV30,NA,NA,TRBJ1-5,TGTGCCTGGAGGGGTGACAGCAGCAATCAGCCCCAGCATTTT,CAWRGDSSNQPQHF